A selection of T cell receptor beta chains follows, all from one sample in a study of early T cells in non-severe SARS-CoV-2 infection. Via MiXCR, TCRdb re-called the 5' RACE reads, giving one row per CDR3 protein. The sample consists of tens of thousands of distinct CDR3 sequences, 3.5% to 4% of them appearing once. Specimen: whole blood. The source is an adult who was a healthcare worker with PCR-confirmed SARS-CoV-2 infection or an uninfected control (not recorded which). The CDR3 runs from the conserved cysteine through the conserved F or W. The D gene is left open where the match is weak. Rows may omit the clone size; those that give it use once, few, many or a size class.

j_call | v_call | d_call | clone_size | cdr3_nt | cdr3_aa
TRBJ2-1 | TRBV10-2 | TRBD2 | many | TGCGCCAGCAGTCCGACTAGCGGGAACGATGAGCAGTTCTTC | CASSPTSGNDEQFF
TRBJ1-5 | TRBV18 | NA | many | TGTGCCAGCTCACCAGATGGCAATCAGCCCCAGCATTTT | CASSPDGNQPQHF
TRBJ2-7 | TRBV12-3/TRBV12-4 | NA | many | TGTGCCAGCAGCCCCATTTTGGGCTTTACCTACGAGCAGTACTTC | CASSPILGFTYEQYF
TRBJ1-1 | TRBV5-4 | NA | many | TGTGCCAGCAGTCTCGCCCTAGGGTTGGACACTGAAGCTTTCTTT | CASSLALGLDTEAFF
TRBJ2-1 | TRBV13 | TRBD1 | few | TGTGCCAGCAGAAGGACAGGCTCCTACAATGAGCAGTTCTTC | CASRRTGSYNEQFF
TRBJ2-5 | TRBV11-2 | NA | many | TGTGCCAGCAGCTTGTCATTTTCCTGGGAGACCCAGTACTTC | CASSLSFSWETQYF
TRBJ2-5 | TRBV12-3/TRBV12-4 | TRBD2 | NA | TGTGCCAGCAGATATACTAGGGAGGGGGAGACCCAGTACTTC | CASRYTREGETQYF
TRBJ2-1 | TRBV3-1 | NA | many | TGTGCCAGCAGCCCGGGGCGGGGTTCATCCTACAATGAGCAGTTCTTC | CASSPGRGSSYNEQFF
TRBJ2-1 | TRBV7-2 | NA | few | TGTGCCAGCAGCATATCCACCGGGACGTACAATGAGCAGCTCTTC | CASSISTGTYNEQLF
TRBJ1-2 | TRBV9 | NA | many | TGTGCCAGCACCGGTGGGGGGAGATTGGACTATGGCTACACCTTC | CASTGGGRLDYGYTF
TRBJ1-5 | TRBV28 | NA | many | TGTGCCAGCAGTTTATTCCGACGTGAGATTCTTCAGCCCCAGCATTTT | CASSLFRREILQPQHF
TRBJ2-7 | TRBV28 | TRBD2 | many | TGTGCCAGCAGGCCGACCGGACTAGTAAGATACGAGCAGTACTTC | CASRPTGLVRYEQYF
TRBJ2-1 | TRBV5-1 | NA | few | TGCGCCAGCAGCCACGGACAGTTTGAGCAGTTCTTC | CASSHGQFEQFF
TRBJ2-3 | TRBV29-1 | NA | many | TGCAGCGTTGTGGTGGTAGAGTTAGATACGCAGTATTTT | CSVVVVELDTQYF